This TCR beta chain was documented in a study of T cell repertoires in cytomegalovirus infection. Overall study findings and caveats: People with CMV and the relevant HLA were identified by cumulative public TCR beta family frequency. What dominated the ex vivo response were HLA-C-restricted CMV-specific TCR beta clonotypes.

CDR1 is SGHTA and CDR2 is FQGNSA in the germline V gene. This CDR3 is built from 15 residues. MiXCR, run by TCRdb on the reads, gives a single entry per CDR3 protein. Of some 170,000 distinct CDR3 sequences listed, about a sixth are singletons. This clonotype was counted many times. Its antigen is not known. An end of the junction differs from the germline gene, which may be a read error. The receptor's source is a human donor in good health (CMV status not recorded). Some clones in this sample may be carry-over from other donors' samples. Sequenced: CD8+ T cells from PBMCs. The rearrangement uses TRBV7-2 and TRBJ2-7; D gene unclear. For the CDR3, the DNA is TGTGCCAGCAGGTTAGGTGGCGGATCAAACTACGAGCAGTACTTC. This translates into CASRLGGGSNYEQYF.